Following are 21 T cell receptor beta chains from one sample sequenced in a study of blood T cell repertoires in COVID-19. The method was immunoSEQ multiplex PCR; TCRdb's version includes in-frame clones alone and lacks a portion of them. The data hold 120,000 or so clones, with more than 75% observed a single time. The sample taken for sequencing was peripheral blood. The receptors here all came from a human donor in a cohort sampled during active COVID-19.

The chain combines TRBV19 with TRBJ1-2; D unresolved. Germline CDR1 and CDR2: LNHDA and SQIVND (reference sequence). V gave up 0 bases and J gave up 4 bases, with 12 bases separating them. The CDR3 covers 15 residues. This CDR3 is CASSIEARSIYGYTF. The CDR3 nucleotides read TGTGCCAGTAGTATAGAGGCGCGGTCAATCTATGGCTACACCTTC.

This sequence joins TRBV5-1 and TRBJ2-1; the match to TRBD2 covers 11 bases. The CDR3 covers 15 residues. Germline V gene data show CDR1 as SGHRS and CDR2 as YFSETQ. V dropped 4 bases and J dropped 4; count of bases not matched to a gene: 4. CDR3: CASSGTSGGYNEQFF. As DNA, the CDR3 is TGCGCCAGCAGCGGAACTAGCGGGGGATACAATGAGCAGTTCTTC.

The rearrangement links TRBV7-6 to TRBJ2-5, with 7 bases lining up with TRBD2. CDR3 size: 16 residues. Germline V gene lookup returns CDR1 SGHVS and CDR2 FNYEAQ. Trimming at V came to 4 bases and at J to 1 base, leaving 9 bases not matched to a gene. The CDR3 bases are TGTGCCAGCAGCTCCCCCTTGCGGGAGCGCCAAGAGACCCAGTACTTC. Its protein product is CASSSPLRERQETQYF. The full variable domain, rest sourced from reference TRBV7-6 and TRBJ2-5, is GAGVSQSPRYKVTKRGQDVALRCDPISGHVSLYWYRQALGQGPEFLTYFNYEAQQDKSGLPNDRFSAERPEGSISTLTIQRTEQRDSAMYRCASSSPLRERQETQYFGPGTRLLVL.

In its sample, this clone was seen once. This sequence joins TRBV18 and TRBJ1-1; 11 nucleotides line up with TRBD1. The CDR3 extends over 16 amino acids. Germline V gene sequence: CDR1 KGHSH, CDR2 LQKENI. Trimming at V came to 3 bases and at J to 4 bases, leaving 7 bases not matched to a gene. CDR3 loop: CASSPTGTGGGTEAFF. For the CDR3, the DNA is TGTGCCAGCTCACCCACCGGGACAGGGGGAGGCACTGAAGCTTTCTTT.

In regard to this clone: At one of its ends the junction is not consistent with the germline gene, which may arise from a read error. The same CDR3 also results from other DNA sequences found in this sample. V usage is TRBV7-7 and J usage is TRBJ2-2, with 10 bases fitting TRBD2. CDR3 length equals 16 residues. Germline V CDR1 and CDR2: SSHAT, FNYEAQ (reference sequence). Here the CDR3 DNA reads TGTGCTAGCAGCTTATCCGGGACTAGCGTGCCCGGGGAGCTGTTTTTT. Translation gives CASSLSGTSVPGELFF.

In regard to this clone: In the same sample, other DNA sequences code for this CDR3. This sequence joins TRBV7-8 and TRBJ2-7, with D uncertain. The germline CDR1 and CDR2 sequences are SGHVS and FQNEAQ. Trimming removed 4 bases from V and 1 base from J, with 5 bases in between. The CDR3 spans 12 residues. CDR3 nucleotides: TGTGCCAGCAGCTCCAGGTCCTACGAGCAGTACTTC. Protein product: CASSSRSYEQYF. The variable domain in full, with the rest retrieved from reference TRBV7-8 and TRBJ2-7, is GAGVSQSPRYKVAKRGQDVALRCDPISGHVSLFWYQQALGQGPEFLTYFQNEAQLDKSGLPSDRFFAERPEGSVSTLKIQRTQQEDSAVYLCASSSRSYEQYFGPGTRLTVT.

This clone was seen a single time. The V and J genes are TRBV2 and TRBJ1-2, with D possibly being TRBD1 (6 bases). V was clipped by 7 bases and J by 8 bases, with 20 bases between them. Germline V gene data show CDR1 as SNHLY and CDR2 as FYNNEI. The CDR3 runs 14 residues. The CDR3 coding sequence is TGTGCCAGCACAGGGGTGATCCCAGGGATCGGCTACACCTTC. Translated: CASTGVIPGIGYTF. Full variable domain (missing parts from reference TRBV2 and TRBJ1-2): EPEVTQTPSHQVTQMGQEVILRCVPISNHLYFYWYRQILGQKVEFLVSFYNNEISEKSEIFDDQFSVERPDGSNFTLKIRSTKLEDSAMYFCASTGVIPGIGYTFGSGTRLTVV.

This sequence joins TRBV9 and TRBJ2-5; D uncertain. CDR3 size: 13 residues. Germline V gives CDR1 SGDLS, CDR2 YYNGEE. V lost 0 bases and J lost 5, with 8 bases in between. The CDR3, as DNA: TGTGCCAGCAGCGTAGGTTCAGCGGAGACCCAGTACTTC. Protein: CASSVGSAETQYF.

This clone was counted once. The V and J genes are TRBV12-3 or TRBV12-4 and TRBJ2-3; D call uncertain. V lost 5 bases and J 0 bases, leaving 3 bases between the germline ends. The CDR3 loop spans 12 amino acids. CDR3 sequence: CASSLSTDTQYF. CDR3 bases: TGTGCCAGCAGTCTCAGCACAGATACGCAGTATTTT.

The V and J genes are TRBV2 and TRBJ2-7; 9 nucleotides match TRBD1. Germline V gives CDR1 SNHLY, CDR2 FYNNEI. Trimming took 7 bases from V and 4 from J; bases not matched to a gene: 11. This CDR3 has 15 amino acids. The CDR3 sequence: CASNERTGVEYEQYF. The CDR3, as DNA: TGTGCCAGCAACGAAAGGACAGGGGTGGAGTACGAGCAGTACTTC.

The J gene is TRBJ2-1, the V gene TRBV2; 12 bases line up with TRBD2. In germline, CDR1 is SNHLY, CDR2 FYNNEI. Trimming at V came to 5 bases and at J to 2 bases, leaving 4 bases not matched to a gene. The CDR3 has 16 amino acids. CDR3 nucleotides: TGTGCCAGCAGTCCTTCTAGCGGGAGGGCCTACAATGAGCAGTTCTTC. Its protein is CASSPSSGRAYNEQFF.

The J gene is TRBJ1-5, the V gene TRBV28; 8 nucleotides align to TRBD1. J lost 3 bases, V lost 6 bases, and 10 bases had no gene match. This CDR3 is built from 16 residues. CDR1 is MDHEN and CDR2 is SYDVKM in the germline V gene. DNA of the CDR3: TGTGCCAGCAGCCCTCCACAGGGGGGGTCCAATCAGCCCCAGCATTTT. Its translation: CASSPPQGGSNQPQHF. Looking up the rest from reference TRBV28 and TRBJ1-5 gives the full variable domain: DVKVTQSSRYLVKRTGEKVFLECVQDMDHENMFWYRQDPGLGLRLIYFSYDVKMKEKGDIPEGYSVSREKKERFSLILESASTNQTSMYLCASSPPQGGSNQPQHFGDGTRLSIL.

V is TRBV12-3 or TRBV12-4 and J is TRBJ2-3; TRBD2 aligns across 7 bases. After removal of 7 bases from V and 12 bases from J, the junction contained 10 bases not matched to a gene. This CDR3 spans 12 amino acids. The CDR3 reads CASTTSRGVQYF. The CDR3 coding sequence is TGTGCCAGCACTACTAGTCGGGGGGTTCAGTATTTT.

V usage is TRBV10-3 and J usage is TRBJ1-2; 8 positions agree with TRBD1. Trimming took 0 bases from V and 4 from J; bases not matched to a gene: 4. Germline values: CDR1 ENHRY, CDR2 SYGVKD. This CDR3 has 15 residues. CDR3: CAISESQTGAYGYTF. The CDR3 nucleotides are TGTGCCATCAGTGAGTCGCAGACAGGGGCCTATGGCTACACCTTC.

The rearrangement joins TRBV5-1 to TRBJ2-1; 12 nucleotides line up with TRBD1. V shed 4 bases, J shed 8 bases, and the junction held 7 bases outside the gene matches. Germline CDR1 reads SGHRS; CDR2 reads YFSETQ. This CDR3 contains 15 residues. The CDR3 is CASSEGQGAYDEQFF. The CDR3 region has the DNA TGCGCCAGCAGCGAGGGACAGGGGGCTTACGATGAGCAGTTCTTC.

V gene TRBV3-1 (or the pseudogene TRBV3-2) combines with J gene TRBJ1-2, with D possibly being TRBD1 (5 bases). This CDR3 comprises 15 residues. Germline loops: CDR1 LGHDT, CDR2 YNNKEL (reference sequence). Deletions cut 4 bases from V and 3 bases from J, with 15 bases between. CDR3 sequence (DNA): TGTGCCAGCAGCCCCCCCCAGGGCGCTTACTATGGCTACACCTTC. This sequence encodes CASSPPQGAYYGYTF.

The rearrangement links TRBV24-1 to TRBJ2-5; D might be TRBD2 (5 bases). The CDR3 length is 12 residues. Germline V lookup: CDR1 KGHDR, CDR2 SFDVKD. V shed 9 bases and J shed 5 bases, with 12 bases lying between them. In DNA form, the CDR3 reads TGTGCCACCCGAGGGTTGGACGAGACCCAGTACTTC. Its protein product is CATRGLDETQYF.

The chain joins TRBV2 to TRBJ2-7; 13 nucleotides line up with TRBD2. V lost 10 bases, J lost 4 bases, and 13 bases stayed unmatched. The CDR3 totals 16 residues. Germline V CDR1 and CDR2: SNHLY, FYNNEI. The CDR3 loop is CATLRGGLAGSYEQYF. CDR3 in DNA: TGTGCCACGCTAAGGGGGGGACTAGCGGGATCTTACGAGCAGTACTTC.

J is TRBJ2-7 and V is TRBV7-8; D possibly corresponds to TRBD2 (5 bases). The ends were cut back, 3 bases at V and 5 bases at J, with 11 bases in the middle. This CDR3 spans 13 amino acids. CDR1 SGHVS and CDR2 FQNEAQ come from the germline V gene. CDR3 bases: TGTGCCAGCAGCTTTATACGGGGTCACGAGCAGTACTTC. This codes for CASSFIRGHEQYF.

This clone was seen a single time. The chain employs TRBV6-5 and TRBJ2-7; maybe TRBD2 (7 bases). Germline CDR1 reads MNHEY; CDR2 reads SVGAGI. This CDR3 has 15 residues. The germline V and J ends were trimmed by 7 bases and 3 bases, with 19 bases remaining between them. The CDR3 nucleotides read TGTGCCAGCAATAAAAGAGGGGGGGAGGACTACGAGCAGTACTTC. It yields the protein CASNKRGGEDYEQYF.

The chain is built from TRBV19 and TRBJ1-3; 9 nucleotides line up with TRBD1. V lost 10 bases, J lost 4 bases, and 11 bases stayed unmatched. Germline loops: CDR1 LNHDA, CDR2 SQIVND (reference sequence). The CDR3 loop spans 15 amino acids. The CDR3 loop is CATGGGTGRGNTIYF. The CDR3 bases are TGTGCCACTGGCGGCGGGACAGGGCGCGGAAACACCATATATTTT.